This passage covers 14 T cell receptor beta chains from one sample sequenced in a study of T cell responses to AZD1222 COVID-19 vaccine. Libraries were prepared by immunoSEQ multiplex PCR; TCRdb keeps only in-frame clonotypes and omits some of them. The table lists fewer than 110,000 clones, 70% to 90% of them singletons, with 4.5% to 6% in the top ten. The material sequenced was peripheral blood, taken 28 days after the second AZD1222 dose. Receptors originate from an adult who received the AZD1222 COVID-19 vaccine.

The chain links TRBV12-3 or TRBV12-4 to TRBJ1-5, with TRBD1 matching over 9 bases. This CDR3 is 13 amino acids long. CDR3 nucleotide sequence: TGTGCAGCAGGACAGGGGATGTCGCAGCCCCAGCATTTT. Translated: CAAGQGMSQPQHF.

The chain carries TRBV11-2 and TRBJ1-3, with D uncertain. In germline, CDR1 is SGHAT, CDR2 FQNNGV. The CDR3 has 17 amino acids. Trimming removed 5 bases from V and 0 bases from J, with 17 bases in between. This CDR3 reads CASSLPLGLTSGNTIYF. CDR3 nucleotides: TGTGCCAGCAGCCTCCCTCTCGGCCTTACCTCTGGAAACACCATATATTTT. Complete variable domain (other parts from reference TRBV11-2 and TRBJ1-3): EAGVAQSPRYKIIEKRQSVAFWCNPISGHATLYWYQQILGQGPKLLIQFQNNGVVDDSQLPKDRFSAERLKGVDSTLKIQPAKLEDSAVYLCASSLPLGLTSGNTIYFGEGSWLTVV.

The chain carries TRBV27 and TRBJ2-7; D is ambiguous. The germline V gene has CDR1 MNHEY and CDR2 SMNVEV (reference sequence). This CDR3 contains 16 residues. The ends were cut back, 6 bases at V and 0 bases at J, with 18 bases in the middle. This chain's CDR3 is CASRNVLLGRSYEQYF. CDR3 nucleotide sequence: TGTGCCAGCAGAAACGTTCTTTTAGGGCGCTCCTACGAGCAGTACTTC.

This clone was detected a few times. Here the CDR3 DNA reads TGTGCCAGTACCGAAACCGGGACACCGAGCAATCAGCCCCAGCATTTT. The encoded protein is CASTETGTPSNQPQHF. The J gene is TRBJ1-5, the V gene TRBV19, with D perhaps TRBD1 (6 bases). CDR3 length equals 16 residues. Deletions cut 7 bases from V and 1 base from J, with 17 bases between. Per the germline V gene, CDR1 is LNHDA and CDR2 is SQIVND (reference sequence).

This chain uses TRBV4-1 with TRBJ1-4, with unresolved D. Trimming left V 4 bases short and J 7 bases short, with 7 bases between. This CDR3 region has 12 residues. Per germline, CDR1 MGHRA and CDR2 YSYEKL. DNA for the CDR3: TGCGCCAGCAGCCCCCGGACTGAAAAACTGTTTTTT. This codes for CASSPRTEKLFF.

The CDR3 DNA is TGTGCCAGCAGTGAGAGAGGGGCGAGGCAGTACTTC. It specifies CASSERGARQYF. V gene TRBV2 combines with J gene TRBJ2-7; D is tentatively TRBD1 or TRBD2 (5 bases each). Germline CDR1 SNHLY, CDR2 FYNNEI. The V gene lost 3 bases and the J gene lost 9 bases, with 12 bases spanning the gap. The CDR3 sequence is 12 residues long.

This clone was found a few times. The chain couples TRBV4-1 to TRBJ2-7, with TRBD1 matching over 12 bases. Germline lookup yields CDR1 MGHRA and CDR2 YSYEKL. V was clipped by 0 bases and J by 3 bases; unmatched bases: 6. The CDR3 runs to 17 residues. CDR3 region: CASSQDKGTGGNYEQYF. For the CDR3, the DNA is TGCGCCAGCAGCCAAGATAAGGGGACAGGGGGCAACTACGAGCAGTACTTC.

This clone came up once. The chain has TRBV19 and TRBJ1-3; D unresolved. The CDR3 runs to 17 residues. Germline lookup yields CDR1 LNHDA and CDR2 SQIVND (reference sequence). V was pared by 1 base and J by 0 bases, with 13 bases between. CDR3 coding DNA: TGTGCCAGTAGTATAGTCCTTGTCCCCGACTCTGGAAACACCATATATTTT. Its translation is CASSIVLVPDSGNTIYF.

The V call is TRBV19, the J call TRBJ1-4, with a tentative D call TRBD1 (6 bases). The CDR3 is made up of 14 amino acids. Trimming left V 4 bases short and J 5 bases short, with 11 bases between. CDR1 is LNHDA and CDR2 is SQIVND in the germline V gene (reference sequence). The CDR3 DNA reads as TGTGCCAGTAGTAAACAGGGCCTCAATGAAAAACTGTTTTTT. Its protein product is CASSKQGLNEKLFF.

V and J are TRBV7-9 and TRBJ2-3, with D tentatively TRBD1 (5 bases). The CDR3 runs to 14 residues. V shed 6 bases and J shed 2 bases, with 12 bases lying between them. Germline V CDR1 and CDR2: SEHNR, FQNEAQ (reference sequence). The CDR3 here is CASRYGQITDTQYF. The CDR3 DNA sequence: TGTGCCAGCAGATATGGACAAATCACAGATACGCAGTATTTT.

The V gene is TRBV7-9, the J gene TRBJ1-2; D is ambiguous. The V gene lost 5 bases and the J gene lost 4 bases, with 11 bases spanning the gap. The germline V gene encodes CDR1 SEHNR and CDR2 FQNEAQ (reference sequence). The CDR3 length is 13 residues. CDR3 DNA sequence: TGTGCCAGCAGCGGGGAGCTTGCCTATGGCTACACCTTC. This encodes CASSGELAYGYTF. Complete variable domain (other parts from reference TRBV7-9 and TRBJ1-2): DTGVSQNPRHKITKRGQNVTFRCDPISEHNRLYWYRQTLGQGPEFLTYFQNEAQLEKSRLLSDRFSAERPKGSFSTLEIQRTEQGDSAMYLCASSGELAYGYTFGSGTRLTVV.

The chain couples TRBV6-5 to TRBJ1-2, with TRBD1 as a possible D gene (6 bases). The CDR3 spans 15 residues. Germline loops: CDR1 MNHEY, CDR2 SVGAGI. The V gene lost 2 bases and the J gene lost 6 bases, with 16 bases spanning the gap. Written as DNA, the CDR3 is TGTGCCAGCAGTTACGGGCCACAGGGCGTCGATGGCTACACCTTC. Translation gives CASSYGPQGVDGYTF.

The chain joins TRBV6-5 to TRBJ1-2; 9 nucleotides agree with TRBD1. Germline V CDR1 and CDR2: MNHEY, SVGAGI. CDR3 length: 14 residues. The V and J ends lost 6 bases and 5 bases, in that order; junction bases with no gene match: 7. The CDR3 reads CASRGQGLGYGYTF. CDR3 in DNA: TGTGCCAGCAGGGGACAGGGCCTAGGGTATGGCTACACCTTC.

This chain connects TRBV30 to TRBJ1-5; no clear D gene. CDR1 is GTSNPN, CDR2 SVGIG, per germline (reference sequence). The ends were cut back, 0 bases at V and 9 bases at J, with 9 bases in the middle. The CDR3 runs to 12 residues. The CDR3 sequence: CAWSVNFWPQHF. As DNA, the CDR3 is TGTGCCTGGAGTGTAAACTTCTGGCCCCAGCATTTT.